The present T cell receptor (beta chain) was sequenced within a study of T cell responses to AZD1222 COVID-19 vaccine. Regarding this clone: Antigen: not known.

Data came from immunoSEQ multiplex PCR; TCRdb stores just in-frame clones and leaves some out. The data hold over 150,000 clones, with about nine tenths observed a single time. The CDR3 consists of 14 residues. Germline CDR1 SGHTS, CDR2 YDEGEE. The germline V and J ends were trimmed by 3 bases and 7 bases, with 13 bases remaining between them. Study-wide results and limits: Donors in the cohort were predominantly white British and more often female, and clonal diversity was possibly underestimated.

This clonotype originated in an adult in good health. This chain uses TRBV5-8 with TRBJ1-4; no clear D gene. Sequenced here: peripheral blood, sampled on day 0 of AZD1222 vaccination. For the CDR3, the DNA is TGTGCCAGCAGCTCGCCGGGAAGGACTGAAAAACTGTTTTTT. Protein product: CASSSPGRTEKLFF. The whole variable domain, remainder taken from reference TRBV5-8 and TRBJ1-4, is EAGVTQSPTHLIKTRGQQATLRCSPISGHTSVYWYQQALGLGLQFLLWYDEGEERNRGNFPPRFSGRQFPNYSSELNVNALELEDSALYLCASSSPGRTEKLFFGSGTQLSVL.